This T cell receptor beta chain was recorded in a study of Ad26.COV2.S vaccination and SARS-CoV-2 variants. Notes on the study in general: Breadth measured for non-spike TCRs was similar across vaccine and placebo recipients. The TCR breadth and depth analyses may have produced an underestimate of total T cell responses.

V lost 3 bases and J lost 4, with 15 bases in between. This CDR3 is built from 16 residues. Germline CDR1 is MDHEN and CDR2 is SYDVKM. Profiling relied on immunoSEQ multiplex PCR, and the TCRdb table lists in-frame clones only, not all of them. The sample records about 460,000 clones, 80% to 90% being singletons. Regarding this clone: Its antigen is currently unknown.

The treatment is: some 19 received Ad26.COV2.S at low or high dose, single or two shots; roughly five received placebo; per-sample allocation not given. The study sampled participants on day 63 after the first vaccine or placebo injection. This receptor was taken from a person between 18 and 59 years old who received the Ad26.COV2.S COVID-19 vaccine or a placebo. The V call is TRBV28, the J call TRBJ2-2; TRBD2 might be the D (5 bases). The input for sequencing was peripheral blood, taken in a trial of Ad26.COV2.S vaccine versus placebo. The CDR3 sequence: CASSFHGESGTGELFF. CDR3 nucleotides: TGTGCCAGCAGTTTTCACGGGGAGTCGGGCACCGGGGAGCTGTTTTTT. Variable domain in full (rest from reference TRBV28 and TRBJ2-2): DVKVTQSSRYLVKRTGEKVFLECVQDMDHENMFWYRQDPGLGLRLIYFSYDVKMKEKGDIPEGYSVSREKKERFSLILESASTNQTSMYLCASSFHGESGTGELFFGEGSRLTVL.